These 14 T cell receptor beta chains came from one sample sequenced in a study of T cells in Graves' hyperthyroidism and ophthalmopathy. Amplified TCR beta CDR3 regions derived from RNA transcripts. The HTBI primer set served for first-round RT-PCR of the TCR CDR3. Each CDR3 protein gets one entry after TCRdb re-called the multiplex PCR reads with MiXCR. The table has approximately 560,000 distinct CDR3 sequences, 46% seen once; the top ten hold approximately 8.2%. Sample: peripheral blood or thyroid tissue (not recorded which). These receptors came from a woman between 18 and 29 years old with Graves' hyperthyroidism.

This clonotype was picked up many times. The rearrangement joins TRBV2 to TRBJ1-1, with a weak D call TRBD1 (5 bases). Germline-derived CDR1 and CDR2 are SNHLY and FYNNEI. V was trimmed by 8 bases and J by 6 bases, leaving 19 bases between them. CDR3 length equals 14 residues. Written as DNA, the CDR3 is TGTGCCAGCTCACCAGAAGGTCAAGGGGCTGAAGCTTTCTTT. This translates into CASSPEGQGAEAFF.

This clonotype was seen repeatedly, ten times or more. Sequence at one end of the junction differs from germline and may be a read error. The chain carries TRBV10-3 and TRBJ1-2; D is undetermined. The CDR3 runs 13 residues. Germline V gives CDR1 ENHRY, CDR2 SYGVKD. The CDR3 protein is CASSAGPIYGYTF. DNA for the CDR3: TGTGCCAGCAGTGCCGGGCCGATATATGGCTACACCTTC.

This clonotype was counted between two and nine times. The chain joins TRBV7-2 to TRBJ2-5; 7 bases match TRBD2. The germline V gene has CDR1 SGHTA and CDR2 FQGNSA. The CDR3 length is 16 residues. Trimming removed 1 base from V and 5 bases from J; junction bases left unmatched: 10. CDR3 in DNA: TGTGCCAGCAGCTTAGTCCCCGGCGCGGGAGACGAGACCCAGTACTTC. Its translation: CASSLVPGAGDETQYF.

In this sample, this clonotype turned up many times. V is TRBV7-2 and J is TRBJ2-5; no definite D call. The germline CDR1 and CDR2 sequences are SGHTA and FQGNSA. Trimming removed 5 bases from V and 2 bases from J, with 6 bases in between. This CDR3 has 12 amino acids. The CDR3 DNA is TGTGCCAGCAGCCTGATTCAAGAGACCCAGTACTTC. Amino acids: CASSLIQETQYF.

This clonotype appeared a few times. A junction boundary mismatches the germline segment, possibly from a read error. The CDR3 loop is CASSQPHNYEQYF. DNA for the CDR3: TGCGCCAGCAGCCAACCACATAACTACGAGCAGTACTTC. V gene TRBV7-3 combines with J gene TRBJ2-7; D is unclear. The CDR3 consists of 13 residues. The germline CDR1 and CDR2 sequences are SGHTA and FQGTGA.

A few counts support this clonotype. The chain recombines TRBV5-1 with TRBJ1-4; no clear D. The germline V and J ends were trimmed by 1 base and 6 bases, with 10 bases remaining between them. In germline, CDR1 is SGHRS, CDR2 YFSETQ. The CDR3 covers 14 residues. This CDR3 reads CASSLSRSDEKLFF. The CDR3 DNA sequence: TGCGCCAGCAGCTTGTCCAGATCCGATGAAAAACTGTTTTTT.

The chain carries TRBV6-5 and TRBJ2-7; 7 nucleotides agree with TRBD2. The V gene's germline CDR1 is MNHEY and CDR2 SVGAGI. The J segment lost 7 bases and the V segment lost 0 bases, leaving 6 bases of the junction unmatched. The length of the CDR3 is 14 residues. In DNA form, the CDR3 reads TGTGCCAGCAGTTACTCAATCCGGGGGGAAGAGCAGTACTTC. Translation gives CASSYSIRGEEQYF.

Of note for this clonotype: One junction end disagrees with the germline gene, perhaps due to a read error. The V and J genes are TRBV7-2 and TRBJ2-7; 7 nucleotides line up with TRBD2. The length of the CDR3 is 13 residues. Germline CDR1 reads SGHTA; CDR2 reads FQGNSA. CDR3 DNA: TGCGCCAGCAGCCGAGGACTAGGGGCGGGGCAGTACTTC. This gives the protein CASSRGLGAGQYF.

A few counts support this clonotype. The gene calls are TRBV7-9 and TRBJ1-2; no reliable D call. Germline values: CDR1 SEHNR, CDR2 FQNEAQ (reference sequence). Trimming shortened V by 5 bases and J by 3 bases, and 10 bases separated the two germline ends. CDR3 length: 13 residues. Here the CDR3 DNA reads TGTGCCAGCAGCCAGGAACTAGACTATGGCTACACCTTC. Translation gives CASSQELDYGYTF. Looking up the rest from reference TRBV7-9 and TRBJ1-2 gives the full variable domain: DTGVSQNPRHKITKRGQNVTFRCDPISEHNRLYWYRQTLGQGPEFLTYFQNEAQLEKSRLLSDRFSAERPKGSFSTLEIQRTEQGDSAMYLCASSQELDYGYTFGSGTRLTVV.

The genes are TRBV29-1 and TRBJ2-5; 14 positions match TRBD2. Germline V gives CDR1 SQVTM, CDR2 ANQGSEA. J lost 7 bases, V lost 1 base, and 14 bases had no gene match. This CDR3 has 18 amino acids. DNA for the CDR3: TGCAGCGTTGAAGGGGAAGCGACTAGCGGGGGGGACGGTGCGACCCAGTACTTC. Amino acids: CSVEGEATSGGDGATQYF.

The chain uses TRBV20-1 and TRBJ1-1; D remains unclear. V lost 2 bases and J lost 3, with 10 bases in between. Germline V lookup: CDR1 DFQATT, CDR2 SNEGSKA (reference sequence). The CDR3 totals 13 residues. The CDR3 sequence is CSARRPDYTEAFF. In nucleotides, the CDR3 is TGCAGTGCTAGAAGACCCGATTACACTGAAGCTTTCTTT.

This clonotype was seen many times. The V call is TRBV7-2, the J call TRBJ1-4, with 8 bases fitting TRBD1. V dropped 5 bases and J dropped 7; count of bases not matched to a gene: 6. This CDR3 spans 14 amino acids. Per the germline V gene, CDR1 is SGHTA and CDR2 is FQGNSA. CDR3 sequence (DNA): TGTGCCAGCAGCGAAGACAGGGGCGGTGAAAAACTGTTTTTT. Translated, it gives CASSEDRGGEKLFF.

Here the CDR3 reads CASSGQGRRIGELFF. DNA for the CDR3: TGTGCCAGCAGTGGACAGGGGCGGCGGATCGGGGAGCTGTTTTTT. This chain links TRBV2 with TRBJ2-2; TRBD1 matches 8 bases. This CDR3 comprises 15 residues. Germline lookup yields CDR1 SNHLY and CDR2 FYNNEI. V dropped 4 bases and J dropped 7; count of bases not matched to a gene: 8. Full variable domain (missing parts from reference TRBV2 and TRBJ2-2): EPEVTQTPSHQVTQMGQEVILRCVPISNHLYFYWYRQILGQKVEFLVSFYNNEISEKSEIFDDQFSVERPDGSNFTLKIRSTKLEDSAMYFCASSGQGRRIGELFFGEGSRLTVL.

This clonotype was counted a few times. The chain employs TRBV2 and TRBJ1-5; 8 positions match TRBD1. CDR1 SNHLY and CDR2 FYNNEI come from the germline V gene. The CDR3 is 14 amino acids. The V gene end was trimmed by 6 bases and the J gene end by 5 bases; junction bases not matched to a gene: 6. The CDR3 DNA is TGTGCCAGCAGAGCTCAGGGGGCTGATCAGCCCCAGCATTTT. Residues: CASRAQGADQPQHF.